Included here is one T cell receptor beta chain sequence, with context. Which antigen it targets is not known. No clone much larger than this one lies a single base away; base qualities are absent. From its cysteine to its phenylalanine, the CDR3 spans 15 amino acids. Just CDR3 DNA is preserved here, 45 bases in frame from base 1. The germline V end is reduced by 5 bases and the J end by 4 bases; junction bases left unmatched: 9. CDR1 and CDR2 (SGHTA, FQGNSA) derive from the germline V gene. Using the deep immunoSEQ assay, multiplex PCR amplified TCR CDR3 regions from genomic DNA. For each cell subset, the extracted genomic DNA was distributed evenly across all wells of several immunoSEQ 96-well plates, and each plate served as one replicate. For sorted subsets, 150 to 250 ng of genomic DNA, equivalent to tens of thousands of T cell genomes, went into each replicate PCR. Purified libraries were measured with a Qubit 3.0 fluorometer, size-checked on a Bioanalyzer 2100, and measured again with the KAPA Library Quantification kit. Each immunoSEQ 96-well plate was sequenced on its own single-read 150-cycle Illumina NextSeq 550 flow cell. The paper's data handling went like this. Because only junctional sequences without quality scores were contained in the immunoSEQ output, filtering matching that applied to full-length reads could not be performed. Sequences were annotated with PyIR, a Python wrapper for IgBLAST v1.9, using IMGT germline references to assign V/J genes and CDR3. Any read was removed if the V/J assignment was weak (E-value above 1e-6), the CDR3 was missing, or the read contained stop codons, out-of-frame junctions, or ambiguous translated residues. V3J clonotypes were defined as sequences sharing the same inferred V gene, J gene, and CDR3 amino acid sequence. Percentage overlap between repertoires was computed as shared unique clonotypes divided by the size of the smaller repertoire. RTK rarefaction, the Chao1 estimator, and Recon v2.1 estimates of unobserved clonotypes were used to assess repertoire richness. Generation probabilities for all TCRbeta clonotypes obtained by the gDNA method from four donors were computed using OLGA. Drawn from immuneACCESS, this table holds only the in-frame rearrangements with V and J called that TCRdb kept. Clones are partly lost; checked studies trace under half to an unresolved V gene and leave the rest unexplained. Clone size and V and J calls were adopted from that table, with D and trimming inferred from the DNA. The sample includes 2 million to 2.5 million clones, with more than 90% observed a single time. Jointly, the top ten make up roughly 0.13% of the sample.

This entry is derived from a study of shared clonotypes between healthy human individuals (dated by TCRdb to the early 2020s). Broadly, across the study: A couple of women and three men aged 18 to 49 years were included in the cohort. The study deeply sequenced blood TCR repertoires of about 5 healthy adults to estimate repertoire size and the extent of clonotype sharing between individuals. Per donor, three plates each were used for CD4 naive and CD4 memory, two for CD8 naive, and one for CD8 memory. Leukapheresis yielded between about 0.8 and 8.9 billion PBMCs per donor. Libraries were prepared and TCR repertoires were sequenced by different laboratories using diverse techniques, in order to increase sequencing depth and limit assay-specific biases. Findings and caveats that apply to the study as a whole: Across four donors, about 4.5% of naive CD4, roughly 3.4% of naive CD8, roughly 2.2% of memory CD4, and approximately 0.4% of memory CD8 clonotypes were shared. Pairwise subsampling indicated that sequencing depth was expected to affect the degree of clonotype sharing among donors. Higher generation probabilities were observed for clonotypes shared by all four sorted-subset donors than for non-shared clonotypes. Estimated clonotype richness was generally larger for naive than for memory subsets. Because the study included a small number of donors, the genetic and exposure-history diversity represented was limited. Incomplete sequencing was indicated by rarefaction of sorted-subset datasets, despite the large sequencing depth. Only blood was sampled, and tissue TCR repertoires likely differ from those in blood.

The donors were healthy, HIV-negative adults who had no recently reported acute infections or vaccinations. Every donor was a Caucasian adult living in Nashville, Tennessee, USA. CD4+ T cells were enriched through magnetic negative selection, after which naive cells were positively selected on CD45RA and the remaining negative fraction served as the memory subset. Blood was obtained by leukapheresis, after which PBMCs were separated by Ficoll-Histopaque density gradient centrifugation and cryopreserved in liquid nitrogen vapor phase. Analytical flow cytometry was used to check the purity and quantity of each magnetically sorted T cell population. Genomic DNA was isolated from every sorted fraction and measured by UV absorbance on a Nanodrop 2000c.

This chain joins TRBV7-2 to TRBJ2-5, and 8 junction bases match TRBD1. The specimen was naive CD4+ T cells sorted from blood. The cell subset or site label corresponds to: CD45RA+ positively selected. This sequence was found in a man younger than 35 in good health. The nucleotide sequence reads TGTGCCAGCAGCAACCGGCGTACAGGGGGAGAGACCCAGTACTTC. It codes for CASSNRRTGGETQYF.